The rows below give T cell receptor beta chains drawn from one sample of a study of T cell responses to AZD1222 COVID-19 vaccine. Assay used: immunoSEQ multiplex PCR; TCRdb lists only in-frame clones, some missing. The data show roughly 91,000 clones, around nine tenths seen once. The sequenced sample was peripheral blood, obtained on day 0 of AZD1222 vaccination. The source of these receptors is an adult in good health. CDR3s include the opening cysteine and the closing phenylalanine or tryptophan. A D gene is named only where the DNA matches it firmly. A clone size is listed for some rows: how often the clone was seen (once, few, many), or a class if it is expanded.

v_gene	d_gene	abundance	j_gene	CDR3nt	CDR3aa
TRBV7-9	TRBD1	NA	TRBJ2-5	TGTGCCAGCAGCTTCGGGACAGGGCGGGAGACCCAGTACTTC	CASSFGTGRETQYF
TRBV9	NA	NA	TRBJ1-2	TGTGCCAGCAGCCTAGGGGGGTTCCCGGGCTACACCTTC	CASSLGGFPGYTF
TRBV11-2	NA	NA	TRBJ2-5	TGTGCCAGCAGCTTAGGAGGTCCGGGCTGGGAGACCCAGTACTTC	CASSLGGPGWETQYF
TRBV7-9	NA	NA	TRBJ2-1	TGTGCCAGCAGCTTAAAAGGCTACAATGAGCAGTTCTTC	CASSLKGYNEQFF
TRBV6-1	TRBD1	once	TRBJ2-7	TGTGCCAGCAGTGAAACCCAGGGGGACTACGAGCAGTACTTC	CASSETQGDYEQYF
TRBV5-4	NA	NA	TRBJ1-2	TGTGCCAGCAGCTTAGAGGGGGGACGCGGCTATGGCTACACCTTC	CASSLEGGRGYGYTF
TRBV6-6	TRBD1	NA	TRBJ2-3	TGTGCCAGCAGACAGGGGCTAGTCGGCACAGATACGCAGTATTTT	CASRQGLVGTDTQYF
TRBV27	TRBD1	NA	TRBJ2-1	TGTGCCAGCAGACAGGACAGGGGAGCCAATGAGCAGTTCTTC	CASRQDRGANEQFF
TRBV7-8	TRBD1	NA	TRBJ2-7	TGTGCCAGCAGCTTAGCGGGGACAGGTCGTTACGAGCAGTACTTC	CASSLAGTGRYEQYF
TRBV7-6	TRBD1	NA	TRBJ2-1	TGTGCCAGCAGCTTACTGACAGGGGCCATCAATGAGCAGTTCTTC	CASSLLTGAINEQFF
TRBV29-1	NA	few	TRBJ2-7	TGCAGCGCAGCACAGGGTATCTACGAGCAGTACTTC	CSAAQGIYEQYF
TRBV9	NA	once	TRBJ1-2	TGTGCCAGCAGCGGCTTGACCCGGGGGAGAGGCTACACCTTC	CASSGLTRGRGYTF
TRBV11-2	NA	NA	TRBJ1-2	TGTGCCAGCAGCTTAGGGGGAGTTGGGGGCTATGGCTACACCTTC	CASSLGGVGGYGYTF
TRBV6-2/TRBV6-3	TRBD2	once	TRBJ2-5	TGTGCCAGCAGTCCGACTAGCGGCCTAAAAGAGACCCAGTACTTC	CASSPTSGLKETQYF
TRBV15	TRBD1	few	TRBJ1-5	TGTGCCACCAGCAGAGAGGTCCCGGGACAGGGGAGATTGGTTGGCAATCAGCCCCAGCATTTT	CATSREVPGQGRLVGNQPQHF
TRBV5-1	TRBD2	NA	TRBJ2-1	TGTGCCTGCGGGAGGGCATCTTACAATGAGCAGTTCTTC	CACGRASYNEQFF
TRBV6-2/TRBV6-3	TRBD2	NA	TRBJ2-3	TGTGCCAGCAGTTACAGGCTAGCGGGGACCACAGATACGCAGTATTTT	CASSYRLAGTTDTQYF
TRBV3-1/TRBV3-2	TRBD1	NA	TRBJ2-1	TGTGCCAGCAGCGCAACAGGGGGTGAATTCAATGAGCAGTTCTTC	CASSATGGEFNEQFF
TRBV4-2	NA	NA	TRBJ1-2	TGTGCCAGCAGCCCGGACAGTGCCGCCTATGGCTACACCTTC	CASSPDSAAYGYTF
TRBV5-4	TRBD1	NA	TRBJ1-2	TGTGCCAGCGGCTCAGACAGGGACTATGGCTACACCTTC	CASGSDRDYGYTF
TRBV11-2	TRBD1	once	TRBJ1-4	TGTGCCAGCAGCTTAGGGGGACAGAAGAATGAAAAACTGTTTTTT	CASSLGGQKNEKLFF
TRBV7-8	NA	NA	TRBJ1-5	TGTGCCAGCAGCTTAGGGGGAACGAGCAATCAGCCCCAGCATTTT	CASSLGGTSNQPQHF
TRBV7-9	NA	NA	TRBJ1-3	TGTGCCAGCAGCCCGGGGGTTTCGGGAAACACCATATATTTT	CASSPGVSGNTIYF
TRBV13	NA	NA	TRBJ2-1	TGTGCCAGCAGCTCGGACTTGCCCTCCTACAATGAGCAGTTCTTC	CASSSDLPSYNEQFF
TRBV7-2	NA	NA	TRBJ1-5	TGTGCCAGCAGCATCGACAGTAGCAATCAGCCCCAGCATTTT	CASSIDSSNQPQHF
TRBV4-3	NA	NA	TRBJ2-1	TGCGCCAGCAGCCAAGTACCTAGCTTAGGTGGAAATGAGCAGTTCTTC	CASSQVPSLGGNEQFF
TRBV29-1	NA	NA	TRBJ1-1	TGCAGCGTTGAATCCTCGCGGGCTTTGCGGGGGGGCGCTTTCTTT	CSVESSRALRGGAFF
TRBV4-1	NA	few	TRBJ1-1	TGCGCCAGCATCGGAAGCGGGGGTTGGAACACTGAAGCTTTCTTT	CASIGSGGWNTEAFF
TRBV6-2/TRBV6-3	NA	NA	TRBJ1-4	TGTGCCAGCAGTTCCGGCCGGGAGAATGAAAAACTGTTTTTT	CASSSGRENEKLFF
TRBV6-1	TRBD2	NA	TRBJ2-3	TGTGCCAGCAGTGAAATACTAGCGGGGGGGCTTAGCACAGATACGCAGTATTTT	CASSEILAGGLSTDTQYF
TRBV12-5	NA	NA	TRBJ2-1	TGTGCTAGTGCCCTCGACACGCGTCAGTTCTTC	CASALDTRQFF
TRBV9	NA	NA	TRBJ1-4	TGTGCCAGCAGCCCCCAGAAAACTAATGAAAAACTGTTTTTT	CASSPQKTNEKLFF
TRBV12-3/TRBV12-4	NA	NA	TRBJ2-2	TGTGCCGGCGCGGTTCAGTATGGGGAGCTGTTTTTT	CAGAVQYGELFF
TRBV3-1/TRBV3-2	NA	NA	TRBJ2-5	TGTGCCAGCAGCCAAGAGGGCAGGTCTCAAGAGACCCAGTACTTC	CASSQEGRSQETQYF
TRBV4-2	NA	NA	TRBJ2-2	TGTGCCAGCAGCCAAGAAGGGGCGCCGGACACCGGGGAGCTGTTTTTT	CASSQEGAPDTGELFF
TRBV19	TRBD1	NA	TRBJ1-1	TGTGCCAGTAGTGCATCAGGGGGGAGCCCTGAAGCTTTCTTT	CASSASGGSPEAFF
TRBV19	NA	NA	TRBJ1-5	TGTGCCAGTAGTATAGATGAGTATAGCAATCAGCCCCAGCATTTT	CASSIDEYSNQPQHF
TRBV4-2	NA	NA	TRBJ1-2	TGTGCCAGCACCACAGTTGGTGCTAACTATGGCTACACCTTC	CASTTVGANYGYTF
TRBV6-2/TRBV6-3	TRBD2	NA	TRBJ2-1	TGTGCCAGCAGTTCGAGCGGGAGTACGGGTGAGCAGTTCTTC	CASSSSGSTGEQFF
TRBV6-6	NA	NA	TRBJ1-1	TGTGCCAGCAGTCCCCTAAATAGACGGAGCATGAACACTGAAGCTTTCTTT	CASSPLNRRSMNTEAFF
TRBV9	NA	NA	TRBJ1-3	TGTGCCAGCAGCGTAGCTTCGGAGTACTCTGGAAACACCATATATTTT	CASSVASEYSGNTIYF
TRBV7-2	TRBD1	NA	TRBJ1-3	TGTGCCAGCAGCTTAGAAGGGGTAGGGGGCAGGCTCTCTGGAAACACCATATATTTT	CASSLEGVGGRLSGNTIYF
TRBV24-1	NA	NA	TRBJ1-2	TGTGCCACCAGCGGGGGGAGCAACTATGGCTACACCTTC	CATSGGSNYGYTF
TRBV5-1	NA	NA	TRBJ2-5	TGTGCCAGCAGCTTGGAAGGCCCCCCGGACTTC	CASSLEGPPDF
TRBV11-2	NA	NA	TRBJ1-5	TGTGCCAGCAGCTTAGATCTGCCGGGTCAGCCCCAGCATTTT	CASSLDLPGQPQHF
TRBV19	TRBD1	NA	TRBJ1-6	TGTGCCAGTATGCGGGACAGGGTAACTTCACCCCTCCACTTT	CASMRDRVTSPLHF
TRBV24-1	NA	few	TRBJ1-3	TGTGCCACCAGGGGACGGAGAAGCTCTGGAAACACCATATATTTT	CATRGRRSSGNTIYF
TRBV29-1	NA	NA	TRBJ2-1	TGCAGCGTTGAAGGGGGGCGGGATTATGATAAGTTCTTC	CSVEGGRDYDKFF
TRBV7-2	NA	NA	TRBJ1-2	TGTGCCAGCAGCCGCGAATTAGGACAGCCCCTCTATGGCTACACCTTC	CASSRELGQPLYGYTF
TRBV7-2	NA	NA	TRBJ1-2	TGTGCCAGCAGCACACCTGGGCCAAACTATGGCTACACCTTC	CASSTPGPNYGYTF